Below, 30 T cell receptor beta chains from the same sample are listed, as sequenced in a study of radiation and T cells in renal cell carcinoma. Time point in this sample: blood 2 weeks post-SBRT. Documented treatment: 15 Gy SBRT to primary tumor, nephrectomy 4 weeks later. Clones were read by immunoSEQ multiplex PCR, and TCRdb kept only the in-frame ones, dropping some. Among roughly 150,000 clones listed, approximately 86% were seen once. Sequences were derived from blood, sampled from a patient whose treatment included radiotherapy and nephrectomy. These receptors were obtained from a woman aged 45-60 years with renal cell carcinoma.

This clone was recorded a few times. The V call is TRBV10-3, the J call TRBJ1-1, with TRBD1 identical over 10 bases. The CDR3 has 13 amino acids. V gave up 9 bases and J gave up 3 bases; unmatched junction bases: 4. Germline CDR1 reads ENHRY; CDR2 reads SYGVKD. The CDR3 loop is CAMSGTGDTEAFF. CDR3 nucleotides: TGTGCCATGTCCGGGACAGGGGACACTGAAGCTTTCTTT.

The chain combines TRBV18 with TRBJ2-5; TRBD1 matches at 8 bases. V was pared by 2 bases and J by 2 bases, with 4 bases of the junction left unmatched. Germline CDR1 and CDR2: KGHSH and LQKENI. This CDR3 region has 15 residues. The chain's CDR3 is CASSPTRGRQETQYF. CDR3 DNA sequence: TGTGCCAGCTCACCAACCAGGGGGCGACAAGAGACCCAGTACTTC.

The table lists this clone with a few counts. This chain joins TRBV4-3 and TRBJ2-7, with D tentatively TRBD1 or TRBD2 (5 bases each). This CDR3 has 15 amino acids. CDR1 and CDR2 (germline): LGHNA, YSLEER. Trimming took 0 bases from V and 4 from J, leaving 13 bases between them. CDR3 residues: CASSQDRRGPYEQYF. For the CDR3, the DNA is TGCGCCAGCAGCCAAGATCGACGGGGCCCGTACGAGCAGTACTTC.

The rearrangement joins TRBV11-1 to TRBJ2-2; no reliable D call. V lost 6 bases and J lost 3, with 11 bases in between. The CDR3 length is 14 residues. The germline gives CDR1 SGHAT, CDR2 FQDESV (reference sequence). In DNA form, the CDR3 reads TGTGCCAGCAGAAGACAACCCGACACCGGGGAGCTGTTTTTT. Translated, it gives CASRRQPDTGELFF. The full variable domain, with the rest looked up from reference TRBV11-1 and TRBJ2-2, is EAEVAQSPRYKITEKSQAVAFWCDPISGHATLYWYRQILGQGPELLVQFQDESVVDDSQLPKDRFSAERLKGVDSTLKIQPAELGDSAMYLCASRRQPDTGELFFGEGSRLTVL.

The V gene is TRBV19, the J gene TRBJ2-5, with D perhaps TRBD1 (6 bases). From germline, CDR1 is LNHDA and CDR2 SQIVND (reference sequence). The CDR3 consists of 15 residues. The ends were cut back, 6 bases at V and 3 bases at J, with 17 bases in the middle. The CDR3 coding sequence is TGTGCCAGTAGGACAACATGGACAGCGGAAGAGACCCAGTACTTC. Its translation: CASRTTWTAEETQYF.

This clone appeared once. The chain joins TRBV19 to TRBJ1-1; 8 nucleotides align to TRBD1. This CDR3 comprises 16 residues. The germline V gene has CDR1 LNHDA and CDR2 SQIVND (reference sequence). Trimming cost V 2 bases and J 0 bases; bases outside gene matches: 5. CDR3 region: CASSIRQGAMNTEAFF. The CDR3 DNA sequence: TGTGCCAGTAGTATAAGGCAGGGGGCGATGAACACTGAAGCTTTCTTT.

This chain connects TRBV6-5 to TRBJ2-1, with 8 bases aligning to TRBD2. Germline V lookup: CDR1 MNHEY, CDR2 SVGAGI. V gave up 4 bases and J gave up 4 bases; unmatched junction bases: 6. CDR3 length equals 15 residues. This chain's CDR3 is CASSSTGLGYNEQFF. The DNA for the CDR3 is TGTGCCAGCAGTTCTACGGGACTAGGATACAATGAGCAGTTCTTC.

This clone was detected only once. This chain joins TRBV15 and TRBJ1-6, with 9 bases aligning to TRBD1. V lost 0 bases, J lost 4 bases, and 4 bases stayed unmatched. Germline V CDR1 and CDR2: LNHNV, YYDKDF (reference sequence). CDR3 size: 17 residues. The CDR3 sequence is CATSRDIGTGYNSPLHF. For the CDR3, the DNA is TGTGCCACCAGCAGAGATATAGGGACAGGGTATAATTCACCCCTCCACTTT.

This chain joins TRBV4-3 and TRBJ1-4, with D hard to call. This CDR3 contains 15 residues. Trimming pared 1 base from V and 8 bases from J, leaving 14 bases between. In germline, CDR1 is LGHNA, CDR2 YSLEER. CDR3 coding DNA: TGCGCCAGCAGCCAAGCCTCCGGGATAGGAGAAAAACTGTTTTTT. Protein: CASSQASGIGEKLFF.

As regards this clone: At one boundary the junction diverges from the germline segment, which might be a read error. The CDR3 spells CASSPTGGGSHNSPLHF. The CDR3 region has the DNA TGTGCCAGCAGCCCGACAGGGGGGGGCTCCCATAATTCACCCCTCCACTTT. The genes are TRBV5-4 and TRBJ1-6, with TRBD1 matching over 9 bases. CDR1 and CDR2 from the germline V gene are SGHNT and YYREEE (reference sequence). This CDR3 is 17 amino acids long. Full variable domain (outside the CDR3, taken from reference TRBV5-4 and TRBJ1-6): ETGVTQSPTHLIKTRGQQVTLRCSSQSGHNTVSWYQQALGQGPQFIFQYYREEENGRGNFPPRFSGLQFPNYSSELNVNALELDDSALYLCASSPTGGGSHNSPLHFGNGTRLTVT.

V gene TRBV27 combines with J gene TRBJ2-7; the match to TRBD1 covers 7 bases. Losses at the gene ends were 2 bases for V and 3 bases for J; bases not matched to a gene: 4. The CDR3 totals 14 residues. CDR1 and CDR2 from the germline V gene are MNHEY and SMNVEV (reference sequence). The CDR3 loop is CASSLRQGVYEQYF. The CDR3 region has the DNA TGTGCCAGCAGTTTAAGACAGGGAGTCTACGAGCAGTACTTC.

The chain couples TRBV5-1 to TRBJ2-2; maybe TRBD1 (5 bases). This CDR3 contains 15 residues. Germline CDR1 reads SGHRS; CDR2 reads YFSETQ. V was shortened by 4 bases and J by 2 bases, with 12 bases between the two germline ends. The CDR3 DNA follows: TGCGCCAGCAGCCCCAGGGCAGAAAACACCGGGGAGCTGTTTTTT. Encoded protein: CASSPRAENTGELFF.

This clone appeared a single time. J is TRBJ2-1 and V is TRBV7-9; TRBD1 or TRBD2 may be the D gene (5 bases each). Germline CDR1 is SEHNR and CDR2 is FQNEAQ (reference sequence). V was clipped by 3 bases and J by 9 bases, with 21 bases between them. This CDR3 is built from 16 residues. The CDR3 region is CASSFTQGPHPIEQFF. Written as DNA, the CDR3 is TGTGCCAGCAGCTTTACTCAGGGACCCCACCCAATTGAGCAGTTCTTC.

V gene TRBV29-1 combines with J gene TRBJ1-1; 8 bases agree with TRBD1. Unmatched junction bases numbered 5, after V lost 5 bases and J lost 3 bases. This CDR3 spans 13 amino acids. Germline V gene sequence: CDR1 SQVTM, CDR2 ANQGSEA. CDR3 in amino acids: CSVTTGGHTEAFF. The DNA of the CDR3 is TGCAGCGTTACCACAGGGGGTCACACTGAAGCTTTCTTT.

This clone was seen a handful of times. V usage is TRBV18 and J usage is TRBJ2-7, with D maybe TRBD1 (6 bases). CDR1 and CDR2 (germline): KGHSH, LQKENI. V was shortened by 3 bases and J by 2 bases, with 20 bases between the two germline ends. CDR3 length: 17 amino acids. The CDR3: CASSPVQGLGATYEQYF. The CDR3 region has the DNA TGTGCCAGCTCACCGGTACAGGGATTGGGGGCCACCTACGAGCAGTACTTC.

The V call is TRBV5-5, the J call TRBJ2-3, with 9 bases lining up with TRBD2. This CDR3 contains 16 residues. Germline values: CDR1 SGHKS, CDR2 YYEKEE (reference sequence). V lost 2 bases to trimming and J lost 6 bases; unmatched junction nucleotides: 10. The CDR3 nucleotides read TGTGCCAGCAGCTTATCTTCTCTAGCGGGGTCGGATACGCAGTATTTT. Its protein is CASSLSSLAGSDTQYF.

This rearrangement joins TRBV19 to TRBJ2-3, with 8 positions matching TRBD1. The J segment lost 4 bases and the V segment lost 5 bases, leaving 11 bases of the junction unmatched. Germline CDR1 LNHDA, CDR2 SQIVND (reference sequence). The CDR3 runs to 16 residues. The CDR3 reads CASSSPGQAGPDTQYF. DNA for the CDR3: TGTGCCAGTAGTTCGCCGGGACAGGCCGGACCAGATACGCAGTATTTT. Variable domain in full (rest from reference TRBV19 and TRBJ2-3): DGGITQSPKYLFRKEGQNVTLSCEQNLNHDAMYWYRQDPGQGLRLIYYSQIVNDFQKGDIAEGYSVSREKKESFPLTVTSAQKNPTAFYLCASSSPGQAGPDTQYFGPGTRLTVL.

This clone came up a few times. The chain carries TRBV4-1 and TRBJ1-1, with a possible D match to TRBD1 (5 bases). The CDR3 totals 13 residues. Germline loops: CDR1 MGHRA, CDR2 YSYEKL. Trimming stripped 3 bases from V and 4 bases from J, with 9 bases between. The CDR3 bases are TGCGCCAGCAGCCACAGGGAGGTCACTGAAGCTTTCTTT. Protein sequence: CASSHREVTEAFF.

The chain combines TRBV13 with TRBJ2-7; D may correspond to TRBD1 or TRBD2 (5 bases each). This CDR3 has 17 amino acids. The germline CDR1 and CDR2 sequences are PRHDT and FYEKMQ (reference sequence). V gave up 4 bases and J gave up 1 base, with 20 bases separating them. CDR3 sequence reads: CASSSRGWGRASYEQYF. The DNA of the CDR3 is TGTGCCAGCAGCTCCCGGGGCTGGGGCAGGGCTTCCTACGAGCAGTACTTC.

This clone was observed once. The chain employs TRBV7-2 and TRBJ2-2; the D gene is possibly TRBD1 (7 bases). Germline lookup yields CDR1 SGHTA and CDR2 FQGNSA. V gave up 6 bases and J gave up 7 bases, with 18 bases separating them. CDR3 length: 15 residues. CDR3 DNA sequence: TGTGCCAGCAGGATGGAGGGGGCCGGGGACGGGGAGCTGTTTTTT. Residues: CASRMEGAGDGELFF.

The CDR3 reads CASSANPGPTQETQYF. The CDR3 DNA reads TGTGCCAGCAGCGCCAATCCGGGCCCTACCCAAGAGACCCAGTACTTC. The chain has TRBV9 and TRBJ2-5; D is unresolved. Germline V gene lookup returns CDR1 SGDLS and CDR2 YYNGEE. The CDR3 totals 16 residues. Between the trimmed V and J ends, which lost 3 bases and 1 base, there was a span of 16 bases.

The V gene is TRBV7-8, the J gene TRBJ1-2; D might be TRBD1 (5 bases). The CDR3 runs 15 residues. Germline CDR1 and CDR2: SGHVS and FQNEAQ. The V and J ends lost 0 bases and 7 bases respectively, with 15 bases between them. The CDR3 sequence: CASSLAGWQGGGYTF. The CDR3 DNA is TGTGCCAGCAGCTTAGCAGGTTGGCAGGGCGGTGGCTACACCTTC. The variable domain in full, completed from reference TRBV7-8 and TRBJ1-2, reads GAGVSQSPRYKVAKRGQDVALRCDPISGHVSLFWYQQALGQGPEFLTYFQNEAQLDKSGLPSDRFFAERPEGSVSTLKIQRTQQEDSAVYLCASSLAGWQGGGYTFGSGTRLTVV.

The rearrangement joins TRBV5-1 to TRBJ1-1; 7 positions agree with TRBD1. The CDR3 runs 14 residues. V gave up 4 bases and J gave up 3 bases; unmatched junction bases: 6. The germline CDR1 and CDR2 sequences are SGHRS and YFSETQ. The CDR3 loop reads CASSRDRVDTEAFF. The CDR3 DNA follows: TGCGCCAGCAGCCGTGACAGGGTAGACACTGAAGCTTTCTTT.

This chain links TRBV5-6 with TRBJ2-3; 7 positions match TRBD2. J gave up 6 bases and V 1 base, and 5 bases lay outside the gene matches. In germline, CDR1 is SGHDT, CDR2 YYEEEE. The CDR3 has 14 amino acids. The CDR3 nucleotides are TGTGCCAGCAGCTTGCCACTAGCGAGGGATACGCAGTATTTT. Protein sequence: CASSLPLARDTQYF.

The CDR3 bases are TGCGCCAGCAGCTTGGCGGCAGGGGAGGTGATGGAGACCCAGTACTTC. It translates to CASSLAAGEVMETQYF. V and J are TRBV5-1 and TRBJ2-5; D tentatively fits TRBD1 or TRBD2 (6 bases each). The CDR3 runs 16 residues. V lost 0 bases to trimming and J lost 5 bases, with 17 bases between them. The germline gives CDR1 SGHRS, CDR2 YFSETQ.

V and J are TRBV11-2 and TRBJ2-7, with 9 bases aligning to TRBD2. The CDR3 consists of 16 residues. With V trimmed by 2 bases and J by 4 bases, 9 bases remained unmatched. CDR1 is SGHAT and CDR2 is FQNNGV in the germline V gene. The CDR3 DNA reads TGTGCCAGCAGCTTATCCTCCCCTAGCGGGGCATACGAGCAGTACTTC. Protein product: CASSLSSPSGAYEQYF.

V is TRBV11-2 and J is TRBJ2-7, with TRBD2 identical over 11 bases. The CDR3 totals 14 residues. In germline, CDR1 is SGHAT, CDR2 FQNNGV. V shed 8 bases and J 3 bases; nucleotides not matched to a gene: 6. CDR3: CASLTGTSGYEQYF. CDR3 DNA: TGTGCCAGCCTAACCGGGACTAGCGGCTACGAGCAGTACTTC.

This clone has only a few counts. The V gene is TRBV4-1, the J gene TRBJ1-1; D might be TRBD1 (5 bases). Germline V gene data show CDR1 as MGHRA and CDR2 as YSYEKL. This CDR3 is built from 15 residues. V lost 0 bases and J lost 4, with 12 bases in between. The DNA for the CDR3 is TGCGCCAGCAGCCAAGATCGGAGACAGTCCACTGAAGCTTTCTTT. Protein: CASSQDRRQSTEAFF.

The rearrangement links TRBV18 to TRBJ2-7, with D possibly being TRBD2 (5 bases). This CDR3 comprises 18 residues. Germline V gene sequence: CDR1 KGHSH, CDR2 LQKENI. Trimming took 2 bases from V and 4 from J, leaving 24 bases between them. CDR3 in amino acids: CASSPFGSRWRVEYEQYF. In nucleotides, the CDR3 is TGTGCCAGCTCACCATTCGGGTCCCGCTGGCGGGTCGAGTACGAGCAGTACTTC.

This clone showed up just a few times. This CDR3 reads CASSPYTEAFF. CDR3 nucleotide sequence: TGTGCCAGCAGCCCCTACACTGAAGCTTTCTTT. V and J are TRBV2 and TRBJ1-1; D uncertain. CDR1 SNHLY and CDR2 FYNNEI come from the germline V gene. CDR3 length equals 11 residues. V lost 6 bases to trimming and J lost 3 bases, with 5 bases between them.